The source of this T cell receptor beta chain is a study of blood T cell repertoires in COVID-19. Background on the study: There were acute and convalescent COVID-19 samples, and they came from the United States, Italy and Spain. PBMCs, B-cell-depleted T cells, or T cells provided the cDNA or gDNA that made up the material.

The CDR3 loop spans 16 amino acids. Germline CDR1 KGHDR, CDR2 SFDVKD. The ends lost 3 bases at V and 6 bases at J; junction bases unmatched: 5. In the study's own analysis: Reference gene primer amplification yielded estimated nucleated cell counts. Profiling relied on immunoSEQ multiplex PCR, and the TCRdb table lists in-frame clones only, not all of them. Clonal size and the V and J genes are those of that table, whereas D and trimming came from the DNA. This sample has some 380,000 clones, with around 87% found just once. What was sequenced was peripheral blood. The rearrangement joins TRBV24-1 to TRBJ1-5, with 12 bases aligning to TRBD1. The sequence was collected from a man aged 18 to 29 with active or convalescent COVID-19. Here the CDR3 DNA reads TGTGCCACCAGTGATCCGGGACAGGGGGCGGGTCAGCCCCAGCATTTT. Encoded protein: CATSDPGQGAGQPQHF.